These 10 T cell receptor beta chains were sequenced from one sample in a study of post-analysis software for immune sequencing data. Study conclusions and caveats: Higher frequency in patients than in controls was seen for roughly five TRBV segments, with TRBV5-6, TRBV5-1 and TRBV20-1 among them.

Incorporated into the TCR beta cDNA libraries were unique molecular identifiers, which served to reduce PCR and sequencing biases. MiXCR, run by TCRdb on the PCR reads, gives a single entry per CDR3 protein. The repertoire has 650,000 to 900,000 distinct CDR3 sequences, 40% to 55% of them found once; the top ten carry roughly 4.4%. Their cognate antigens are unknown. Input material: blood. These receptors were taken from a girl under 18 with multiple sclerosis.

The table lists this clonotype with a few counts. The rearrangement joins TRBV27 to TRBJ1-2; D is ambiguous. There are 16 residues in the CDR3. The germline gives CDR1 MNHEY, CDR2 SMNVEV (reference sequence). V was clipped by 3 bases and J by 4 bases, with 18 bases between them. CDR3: CASSFGQPRLGYGYTF. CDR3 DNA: TGTGCCAGCAGTTTTGGTCAGCCGCGGCTGGGCTATGGCTACACCTTC.

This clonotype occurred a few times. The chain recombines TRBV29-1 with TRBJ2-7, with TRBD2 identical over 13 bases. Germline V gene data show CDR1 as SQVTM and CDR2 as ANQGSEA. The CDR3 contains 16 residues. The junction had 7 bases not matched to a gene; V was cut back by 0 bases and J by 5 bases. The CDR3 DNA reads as TGCAGCGTTGAAGATACAGGGACTAGCGGGATTCACGAGCAGTACTTC. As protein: CSVEDTGTSGIHEQYF.

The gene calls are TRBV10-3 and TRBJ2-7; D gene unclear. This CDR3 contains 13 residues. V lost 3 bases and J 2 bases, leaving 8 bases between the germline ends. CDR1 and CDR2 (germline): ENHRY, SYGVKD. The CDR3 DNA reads TGTGCCATCAGTGACCAACCCGCCTACGAGCAGTACTTC. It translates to CAISDQPAYEQYF.

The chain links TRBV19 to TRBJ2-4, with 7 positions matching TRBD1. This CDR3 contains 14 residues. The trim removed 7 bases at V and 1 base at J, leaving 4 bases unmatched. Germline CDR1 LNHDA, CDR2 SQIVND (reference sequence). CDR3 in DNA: TGTGCCAGTAAGCCGGGACAGGCCAAAAACATTCAGTACTTC. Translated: CASKPGQAKNIQYF.

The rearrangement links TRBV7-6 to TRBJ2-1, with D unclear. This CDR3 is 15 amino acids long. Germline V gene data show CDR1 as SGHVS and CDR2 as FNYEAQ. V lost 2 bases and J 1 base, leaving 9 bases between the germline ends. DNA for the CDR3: TGTGCCAGCAGCTTATTAGCCCTATCCTACAATGAGCAGTTCTTC. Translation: CASSLLALSYNEQFF.

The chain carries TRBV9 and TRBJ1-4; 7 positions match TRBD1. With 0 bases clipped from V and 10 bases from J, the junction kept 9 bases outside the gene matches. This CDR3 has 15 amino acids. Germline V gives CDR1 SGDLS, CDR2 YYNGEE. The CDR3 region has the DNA TGTGCCAGCAGCGTAGTAGGGGGCGCAGGTGGAAAACTGTTTTTT. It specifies CASSVVGGAGGKLFF.

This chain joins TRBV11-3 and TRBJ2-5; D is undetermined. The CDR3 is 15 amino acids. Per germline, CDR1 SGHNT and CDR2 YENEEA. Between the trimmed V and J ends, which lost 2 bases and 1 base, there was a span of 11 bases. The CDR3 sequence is CASSLPAAAQETQYF. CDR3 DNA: TGTGCCAGCAGCTTACCGGCGGCAGCCCAAGAGACCCAGTACTTC.

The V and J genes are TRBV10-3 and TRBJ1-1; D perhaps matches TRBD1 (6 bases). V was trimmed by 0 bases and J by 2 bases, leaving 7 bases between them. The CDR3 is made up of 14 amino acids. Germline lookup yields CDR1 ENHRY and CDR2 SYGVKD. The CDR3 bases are TGTGCCATCAGTGAGTCGACAGGAAACACTGAAGCTTTCTTT. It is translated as CAISESTGNTEAFF.

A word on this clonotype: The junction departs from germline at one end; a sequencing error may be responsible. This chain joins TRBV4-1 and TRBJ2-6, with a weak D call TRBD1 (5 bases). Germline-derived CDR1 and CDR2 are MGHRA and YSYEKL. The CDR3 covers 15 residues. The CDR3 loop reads CASSQGGSGDNVLTF. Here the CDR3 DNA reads TGCGCCAGCAGCCAAGGGGGCTCTGGGGACAACGTCCTGACTTTC.

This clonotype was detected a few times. The CDR3 sequence: CSARGRLNTEAFF. DNA of the CDR3: TGCAGTGCTAGGGGCAGGTTAAACACTGAAGCTTTCTTT. The chain recombines TRBV20-1 with TRBJ1-1, with unresolved D. The ends were cut back, 3 bases at V and 2 bases at J, with 10 bases in the middle. CDR1 is DFQATT, CDR2 SNEGSKA, per germline (reference sequence). This CDR3 is built from 13 residues.